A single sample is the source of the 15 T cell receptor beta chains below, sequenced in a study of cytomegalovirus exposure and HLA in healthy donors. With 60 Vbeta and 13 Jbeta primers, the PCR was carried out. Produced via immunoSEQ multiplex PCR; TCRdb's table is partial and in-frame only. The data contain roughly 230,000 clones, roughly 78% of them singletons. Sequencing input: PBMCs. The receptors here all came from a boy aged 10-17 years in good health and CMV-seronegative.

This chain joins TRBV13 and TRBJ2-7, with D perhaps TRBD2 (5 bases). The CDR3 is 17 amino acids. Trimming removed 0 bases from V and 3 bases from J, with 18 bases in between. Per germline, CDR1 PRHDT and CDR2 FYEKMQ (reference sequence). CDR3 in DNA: TGTGCCAGCAGCTTAGGTCTAGAGGGTTGGGATCGCTACGAGCAGTACTTC. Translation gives CASSLGLEGWDRYEQYF.

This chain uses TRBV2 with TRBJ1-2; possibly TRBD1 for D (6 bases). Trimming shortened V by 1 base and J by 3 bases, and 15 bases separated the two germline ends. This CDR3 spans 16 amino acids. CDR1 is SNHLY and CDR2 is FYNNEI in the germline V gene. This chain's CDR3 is CASSEVGTRPYYGYTF. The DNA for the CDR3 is TGTGCCAGCAGTGAAGTTGGGACAAGGCCCTACTATGGCTACACCTTC. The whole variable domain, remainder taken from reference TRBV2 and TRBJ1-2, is EPEVTQTPSHQVTQMGQEVILRCVPISNHLYFYWYRQILGQKVEFLVSFYNNEISEKSEIFDDQFSVERPDGSNFTLKIRSTKLEDSAMYFCASSEVGTRPYYGYTFGSGTRLTVV.

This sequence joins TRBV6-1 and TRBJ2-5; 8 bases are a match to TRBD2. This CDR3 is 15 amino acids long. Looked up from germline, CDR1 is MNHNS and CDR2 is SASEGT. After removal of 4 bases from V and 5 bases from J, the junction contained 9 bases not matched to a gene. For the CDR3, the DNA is TGTGCCAGCAGTGTACTAGCGGCGGAGCTCGAGACCCAGTACTTC. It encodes CASSVLAAELETQYF.

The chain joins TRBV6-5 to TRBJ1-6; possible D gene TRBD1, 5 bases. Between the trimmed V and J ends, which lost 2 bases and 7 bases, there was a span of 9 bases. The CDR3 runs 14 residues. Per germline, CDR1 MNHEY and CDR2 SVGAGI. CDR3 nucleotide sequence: TGTGCCAGCAGTTACGATAACAGGAATTCACCCCTCCACTTT. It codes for CASSYDNRNSPLHF.

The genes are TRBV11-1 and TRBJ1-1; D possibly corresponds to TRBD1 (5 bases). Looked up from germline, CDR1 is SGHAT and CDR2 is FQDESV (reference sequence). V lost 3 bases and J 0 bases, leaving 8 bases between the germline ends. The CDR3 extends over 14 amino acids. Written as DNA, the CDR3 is TGTGCCAGCAGCTTGGGGCCGCTGAACACTGAAGCTTTCTTT. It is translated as CASSLGPLNTEAFF.

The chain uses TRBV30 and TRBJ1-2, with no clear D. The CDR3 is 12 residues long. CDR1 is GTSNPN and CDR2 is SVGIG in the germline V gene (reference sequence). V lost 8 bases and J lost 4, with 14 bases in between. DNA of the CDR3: TGTGCCGGCAGGTACCTGGGCTATGGCTACACCTTC. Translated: CAGRYLGYGYTF. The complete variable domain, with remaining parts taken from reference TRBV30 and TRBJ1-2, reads SQTIHQWPATLVQPVGSPLSLECTVEGTSNPNLYWYRQAAGRGLQLLFYSVGIGQISSEVPQNLSASRPQDRQFILSSKKLLLSDSGFYLCAGRYLGYGYTFGSGTRLTVV.

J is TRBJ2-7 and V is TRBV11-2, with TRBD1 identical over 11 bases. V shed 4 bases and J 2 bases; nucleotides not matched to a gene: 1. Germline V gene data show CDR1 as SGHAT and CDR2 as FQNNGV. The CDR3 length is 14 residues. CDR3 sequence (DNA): TGTGCCAGCAGCTGGGGACAGGGGGCCTACGAGCAGTACTTC. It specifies CASSWGQGAYEQYF. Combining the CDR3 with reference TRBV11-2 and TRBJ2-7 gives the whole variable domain EAGVAQSPRYKIIEKRQSVAFWCNPISGHATLYWYQQILGQGPKLLIQFQNNGVVDDSQLPKDRFSAERLKGVDSTLKIQPAKLEDSAVYLCASSWGQGAYEQYFGPGTRLTVT.

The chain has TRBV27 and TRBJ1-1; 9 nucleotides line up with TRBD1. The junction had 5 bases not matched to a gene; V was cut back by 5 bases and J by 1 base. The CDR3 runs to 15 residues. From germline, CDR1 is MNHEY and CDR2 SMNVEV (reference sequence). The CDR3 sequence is CASSGTGKSNTEAFF. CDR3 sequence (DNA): TGTGCCAGCAGTGGGACAGGGAAATCGAACACTGAAGCTTTCTTT.

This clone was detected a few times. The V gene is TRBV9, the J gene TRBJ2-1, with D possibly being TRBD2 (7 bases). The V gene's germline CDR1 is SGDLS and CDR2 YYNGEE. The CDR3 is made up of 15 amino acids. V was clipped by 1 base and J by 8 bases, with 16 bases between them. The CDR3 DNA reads TGTGCCAGCAGCGTATCGGGTGGGGGGGCCTATGAGCAGTTCTTC. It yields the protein CASSVSGGGAYEQFF. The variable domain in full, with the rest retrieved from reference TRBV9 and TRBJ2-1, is DSGVTQTPKHLITATGQRVTLRCSPRSGDLSVYWYQQSLDQGLQFLIQYYNGEERAKGNILERFSAQQFPDLHSELNLSSLELGDSALYFCASSVSGGGAYEQFFGPGTRLTVL.

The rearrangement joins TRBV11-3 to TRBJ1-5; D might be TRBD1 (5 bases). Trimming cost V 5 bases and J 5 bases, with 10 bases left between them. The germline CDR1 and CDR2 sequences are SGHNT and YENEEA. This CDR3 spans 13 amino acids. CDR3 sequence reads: CASSRGADQPQHF. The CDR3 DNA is TGTGCCAGCAGCCGCGGGGCTGATCAGCCCCAGCATTTT.

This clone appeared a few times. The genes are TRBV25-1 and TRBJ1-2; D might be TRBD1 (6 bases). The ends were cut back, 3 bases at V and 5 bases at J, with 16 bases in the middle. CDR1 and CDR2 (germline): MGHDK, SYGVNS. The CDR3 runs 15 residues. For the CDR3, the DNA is TGTGCCAGCAGTGACGTTTCGTCAGGGGTATATGGCTACACCTTC. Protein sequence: CASSDVSSGVYGYTF.

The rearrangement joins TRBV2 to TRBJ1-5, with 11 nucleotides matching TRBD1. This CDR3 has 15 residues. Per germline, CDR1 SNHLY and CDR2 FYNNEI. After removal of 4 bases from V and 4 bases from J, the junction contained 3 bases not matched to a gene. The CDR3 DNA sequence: TGTGCCAGCAGTGGGACAGGGGGCTTTAATCAGCCCCAGCATTTT. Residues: CASSGTGGFNQPQHF.

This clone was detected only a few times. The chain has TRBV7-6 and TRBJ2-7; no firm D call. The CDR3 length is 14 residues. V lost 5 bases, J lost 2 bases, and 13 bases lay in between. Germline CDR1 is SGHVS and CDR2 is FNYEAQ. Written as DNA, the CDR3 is TGTGCCAGCAGCCCAACTAAGCCTCCCTACGAGCAGTACTTC. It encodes CASSPTKPPYEQYF.

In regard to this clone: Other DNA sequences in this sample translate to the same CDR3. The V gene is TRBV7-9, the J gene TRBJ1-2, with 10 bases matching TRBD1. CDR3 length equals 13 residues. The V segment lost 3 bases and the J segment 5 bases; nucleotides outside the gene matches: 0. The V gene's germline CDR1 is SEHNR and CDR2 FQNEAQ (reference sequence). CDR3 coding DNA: TGTGCCAGCAGCTTGGGACAGGGGTATGGCTACACCTTC. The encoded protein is CASSLGQGYGYTF.

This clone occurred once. The CDR3 reads CASSEARLAFSSTDTQYF. CDR3 coding DNA: TGTGCCAGCAGTGAAGCAAGGCTAGCGTTTTCTAGCACAGATACGCAGTATTTT. The chain uses TRBV2 and TRBJ2-3; D possibly corresponds to TRBD2 (6 bases). CDR1 and CDR2 (germline): SNHLY, FYNNEI. The ends were cut back, 0 bases at V and 0 bases at J, with 16 bases in the middle. This CDR3 has 18 residues.